This TCR beta chain emerged from a study of T cell repertoires in cytomegalovirus infection. Study-wide background: Public TCR beta signature analysis indicated the presence of both CMV infection and matching HLA type.

TCRdb reprocessed the reads via MiXCR and lists one record per CDR3 protein. Of roughly 500,000 distinct CDR3 sequences in the sample, 30% to 35% were seen once. Trimming cost V 0 bases and J 4 bases, with 18 bases left between them. CDR3 size: 17 residues. CDR1 and CDR2 (germline): LNHNV, YYDKDF (reference sequence). About this clonotype: Its specificity is unknown.

Points from the study as a whole: Cumulative public TCR beta family frequency identified CMV carriers with the relevant HLA.

The TCR was taken from a human donor in good health (CMV status not recorded). Some clones in this sample may be carry-over from other donors' samples. The sample here was cultured PBMCs, taken from culture after CMV antigen stimulation. This chain joins TRBV15 and TRBJ1-2; TRBD1 is a possible D gene (5 bases). CDR3 sequence (DNA): TGTGCCACCAGCAGAGATAAGGGTTGGGGGTCGGCCTATGGCTACACCTTC. Translation: CATSRDKGWGSAYGYTF.